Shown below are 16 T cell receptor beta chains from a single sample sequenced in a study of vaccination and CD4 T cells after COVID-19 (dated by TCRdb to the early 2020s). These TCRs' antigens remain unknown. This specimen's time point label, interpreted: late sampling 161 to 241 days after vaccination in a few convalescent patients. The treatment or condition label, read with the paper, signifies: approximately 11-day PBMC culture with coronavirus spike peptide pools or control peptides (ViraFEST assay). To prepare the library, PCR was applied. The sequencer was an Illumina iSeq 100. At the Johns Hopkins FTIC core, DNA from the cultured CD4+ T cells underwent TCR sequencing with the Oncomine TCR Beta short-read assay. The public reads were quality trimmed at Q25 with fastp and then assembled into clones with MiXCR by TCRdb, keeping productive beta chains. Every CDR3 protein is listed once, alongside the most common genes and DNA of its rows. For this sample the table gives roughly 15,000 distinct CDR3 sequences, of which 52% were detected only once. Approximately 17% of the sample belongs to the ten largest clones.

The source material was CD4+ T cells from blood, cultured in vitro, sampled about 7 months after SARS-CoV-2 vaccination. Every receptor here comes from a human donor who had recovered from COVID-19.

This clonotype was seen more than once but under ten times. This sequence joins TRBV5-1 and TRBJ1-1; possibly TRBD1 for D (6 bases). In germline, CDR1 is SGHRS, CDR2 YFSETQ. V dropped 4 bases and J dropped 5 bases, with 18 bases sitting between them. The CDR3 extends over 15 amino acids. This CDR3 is CASSGGRGLDTEAFF. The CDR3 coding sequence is TGCGCCAGCAGCGGGGGTCGGGGGCTTGATACTGAAGCTTTCTTT.

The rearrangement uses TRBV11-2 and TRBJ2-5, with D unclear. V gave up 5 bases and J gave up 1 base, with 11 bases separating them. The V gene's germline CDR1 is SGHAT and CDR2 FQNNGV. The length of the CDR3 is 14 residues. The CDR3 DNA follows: TGTGCCAGCAGCCAAAAATCCCCCCAAGAGACCCAGTACTTC. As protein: CASSQKSPQETQYF.

Here the CDR3 reads CASSYGAPGREINYEQYF. CDR3 DNA: TGTGCCAGCAGTTACGGGGCACCGGGGCGGGAGATAAACTACGAGCAGTACTTC. This chain links TRBV6-5 with TRBJ2-7; the match to TRBD2 covers 7 bases. Per germline, CDR1 MNHEY and CDR2 SVGAGI. This CDR3 spans 18 amino acids. V dropped 2 bases and J dropped 3; count of bases not matched to a gene: 16.

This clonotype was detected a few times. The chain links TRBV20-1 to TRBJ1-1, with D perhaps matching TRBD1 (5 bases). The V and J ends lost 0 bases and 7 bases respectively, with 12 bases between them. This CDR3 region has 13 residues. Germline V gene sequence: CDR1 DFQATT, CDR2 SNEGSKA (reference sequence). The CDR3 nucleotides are TGCAGTGCTAGAGACAGGGTCGGGGGTGAAGCTTTCTTT. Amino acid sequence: CSARDRVGGEAFF.

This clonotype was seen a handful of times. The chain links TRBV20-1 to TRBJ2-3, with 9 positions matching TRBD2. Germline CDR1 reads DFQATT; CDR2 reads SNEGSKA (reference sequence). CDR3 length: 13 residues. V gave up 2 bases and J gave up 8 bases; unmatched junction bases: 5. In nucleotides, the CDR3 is TGCAGTGCTAGACTAGCGGGATTGGGTACGCAGTATTTT. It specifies CSARLAGLGTQYF.

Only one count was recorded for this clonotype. The DNA of the CDR3 is TGCGCCAGCAGCCGTGGAGCGGGCTACACAGATACGCAGTATTTT. It yields the protein CASSRGAGYTDTQYF. The chain has TRBV5-1 and TRBJ2-3, with D possibly matching TRBD2 (6 bases). Germline V lookup: CDR1 SGHRS, CDR2 YFSETQ. The V end was cut by 4 bases, the J end by 2 bases, with 14 bases between. The CDR3 is 15 amino acids.

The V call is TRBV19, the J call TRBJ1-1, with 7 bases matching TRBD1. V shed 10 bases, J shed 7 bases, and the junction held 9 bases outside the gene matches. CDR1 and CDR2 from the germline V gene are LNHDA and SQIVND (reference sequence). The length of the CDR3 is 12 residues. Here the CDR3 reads CATQGGGVEAFF. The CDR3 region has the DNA TGTGCCACTCAGGGAGGGGGCGTTGAAGCTTTCTTT.

CDR3 sequence reads: CASSPGLAGGKLQETQYF. The CDR3 DNA sequence: TGTGCCAGCAGCCCTGGACTAGCGGGAGGGAAATTACAAGAGACCCAGTACTTC. The chain links TRBV11-3 to TRBJ2-5, with 15 bases matching TRBD2. The CDR3 extends over 18 amino acids. CDR1 and CDR2 from the germline V gene are SGHNT and YENEEA. Germline trimming cut 5 bases from V and 2 bases from J; bases unmatched to any gene: 9.

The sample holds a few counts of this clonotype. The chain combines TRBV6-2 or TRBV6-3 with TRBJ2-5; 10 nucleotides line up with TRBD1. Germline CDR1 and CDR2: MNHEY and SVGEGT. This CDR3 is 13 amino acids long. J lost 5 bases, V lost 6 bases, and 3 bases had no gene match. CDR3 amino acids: CASRRQGAETQYF. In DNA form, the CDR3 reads TGTGCCAGCAGACGACAGGGGGCGGAGACCCAGTACTTC.

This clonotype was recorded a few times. This chain's CDR3 is CASSQGQDNSPLHF. In DNA form, the CDR3 reads TGTGCCAGTAGCCAGGGACAGGATAATTCACCCCTCCACTTT. V usage is TRBV19 and J usage is TRBJ1-6; 8 nucleotides match TRBD1. The CDR3 is 14 residues long. Trimming took 6 bases from V and 5 from J; bases not matched to a gene: 3. Germline V gene data show CDR1 as LNHDA and CDR2 as SQIVND (reference sequence).

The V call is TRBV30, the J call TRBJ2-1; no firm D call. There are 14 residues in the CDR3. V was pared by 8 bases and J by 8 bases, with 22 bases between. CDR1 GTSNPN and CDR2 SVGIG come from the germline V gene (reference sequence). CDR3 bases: TGTGCCGGCCTCCAGCGTACCCTAACAGATGAGCAGTTCTTC. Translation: CAGLQRTLTDEQFF.

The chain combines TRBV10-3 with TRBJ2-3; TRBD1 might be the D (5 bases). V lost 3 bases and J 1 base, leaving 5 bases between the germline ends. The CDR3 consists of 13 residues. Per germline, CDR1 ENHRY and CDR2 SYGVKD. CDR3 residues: CAISEQGTDTQYF. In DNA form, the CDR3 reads TGTGCCATCAGTGAACAGGGCACAGATACGCAGTATTTT.

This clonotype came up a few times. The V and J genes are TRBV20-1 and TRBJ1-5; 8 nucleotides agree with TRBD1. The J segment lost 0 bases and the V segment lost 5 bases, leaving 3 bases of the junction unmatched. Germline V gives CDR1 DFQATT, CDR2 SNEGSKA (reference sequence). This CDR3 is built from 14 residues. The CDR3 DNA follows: TGCAGTGCTGGACAGGGCCATAGCAATCAGCCCCAGCATTTT. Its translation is CSAGQGHSNQPQHF.

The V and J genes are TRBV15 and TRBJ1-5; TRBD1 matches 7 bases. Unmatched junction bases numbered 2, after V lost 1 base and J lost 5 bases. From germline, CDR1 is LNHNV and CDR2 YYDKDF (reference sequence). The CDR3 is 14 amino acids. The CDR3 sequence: CATSRVRGDQPQHF. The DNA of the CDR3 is TGTGCCACCAGCAGAGTCAGGGGGGATCAGCCCCAGCATTTT. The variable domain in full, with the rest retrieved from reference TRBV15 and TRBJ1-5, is DAMVIQNPRYQVTQFGKPVTLSCSQTLNHNVMYWYQQKSSQAPKLLFHYYDKDFNNEADTPDNFQSRRPNTSFCFLDIRSPGLGDTAMYLCATSRVRGDQPQHFGDGTRLSIL.

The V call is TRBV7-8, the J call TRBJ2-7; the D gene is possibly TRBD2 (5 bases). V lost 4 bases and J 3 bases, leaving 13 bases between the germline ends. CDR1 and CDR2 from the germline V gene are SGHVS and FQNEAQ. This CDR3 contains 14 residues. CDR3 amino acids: CASSSRGLYYEQYF. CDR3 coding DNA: TGTGCCAGCAGCTCACGAGGGCTGTACTACGAGCAGTACTTC.

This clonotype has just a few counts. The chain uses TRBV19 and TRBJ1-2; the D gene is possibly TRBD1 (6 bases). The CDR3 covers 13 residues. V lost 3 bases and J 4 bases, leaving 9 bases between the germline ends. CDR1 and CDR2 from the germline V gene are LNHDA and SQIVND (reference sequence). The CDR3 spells CASSIGQTYGYTF. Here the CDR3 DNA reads TGTGCCAGTAGTATCGGACAGACCTATGGCTACACCTTC.